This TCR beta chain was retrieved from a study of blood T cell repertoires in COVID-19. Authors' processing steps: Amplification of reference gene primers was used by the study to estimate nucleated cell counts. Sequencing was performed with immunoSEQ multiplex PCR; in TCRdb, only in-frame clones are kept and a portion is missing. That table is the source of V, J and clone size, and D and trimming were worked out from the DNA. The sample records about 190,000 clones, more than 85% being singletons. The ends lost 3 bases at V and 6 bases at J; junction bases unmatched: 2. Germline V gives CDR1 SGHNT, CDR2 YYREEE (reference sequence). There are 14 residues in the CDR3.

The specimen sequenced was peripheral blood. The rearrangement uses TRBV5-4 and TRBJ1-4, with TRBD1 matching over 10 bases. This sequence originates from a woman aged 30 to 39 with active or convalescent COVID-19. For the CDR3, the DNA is TGTGCCAGCAGCTGGACAGGGGGTGATGAAAAACTGTTTTTT. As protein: CASSWTGGDEKLFF. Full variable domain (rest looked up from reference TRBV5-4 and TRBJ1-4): ETGVTQSPTHLIKTRGQQVTLRCSSQSGHNTVSWYQQALGQGPQFIFQYYREEENGRGNFPPRFSGLQFPNYSSELNVNALELDDSALYLCASSWTGGDEKLFFGSGTQLSVL.